Detailed here is one T cell receptor (beta chain). Its antigen is not known. This sample is part of a study of T-cell memory formation after mild COVID-19. Study at large: The TCR clusters were mostly specific to one donor. Study-level findings and limits: Clones shrinking between day 15 and 85 showed a balanced CD4/CD8 split, and those that grew later tilted toward CD4+. The finding that pre-infection memory included some responding clones suggested that cross-reactive memory joined.

Germline V gene data show CDR1 as SGHAT and CDR2 as FQNNGV. V gave up 1 base and J gave up 3 bases; unmatched junction bases: 16. This CDR3 region has 19 residues. Each CDR3 protein is one row after TCRdb ran MiXCR on the 5' RACE reads. This sample has tens of thousands of distinct CDR3 sequences, with nearly 9.5% found just once. The sequenced material came from PBMCs or a T cell subset sorted from them (not recorded which). This clonotype was obtained from an adult woman who had mild COVID-19 (a few samples of this study predate the infection). Cell type and time point are not known. The V and J genes are TRBV11-2 and TRBJ2-7; 9 nucleotides agree with TRBD2. CDR3 sequence: CASSLASHDLLAGCYEQYF. The CDR3 DNA reads TGTGCCAGCAGCTTAGCATCACATGACTTACTAGCGGGTTGCTACGAGCAGTACTTC.